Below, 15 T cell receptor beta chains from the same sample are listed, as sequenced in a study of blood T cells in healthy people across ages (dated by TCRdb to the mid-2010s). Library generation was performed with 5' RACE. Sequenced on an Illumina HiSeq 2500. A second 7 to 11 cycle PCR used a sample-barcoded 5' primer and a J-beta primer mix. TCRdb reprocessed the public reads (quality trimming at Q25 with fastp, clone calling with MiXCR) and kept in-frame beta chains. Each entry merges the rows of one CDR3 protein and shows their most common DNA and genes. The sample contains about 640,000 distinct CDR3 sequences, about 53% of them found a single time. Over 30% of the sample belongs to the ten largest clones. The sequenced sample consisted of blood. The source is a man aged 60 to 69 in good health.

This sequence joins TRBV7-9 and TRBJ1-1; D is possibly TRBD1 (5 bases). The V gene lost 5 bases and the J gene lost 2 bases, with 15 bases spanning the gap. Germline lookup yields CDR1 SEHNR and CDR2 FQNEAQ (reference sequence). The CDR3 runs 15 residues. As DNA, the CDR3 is TGTGCCAGCAGCCCCCCGACAGTCACTAACACTGAAGCTTTCTTT. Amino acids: CASSPPTVTNTEAFF.

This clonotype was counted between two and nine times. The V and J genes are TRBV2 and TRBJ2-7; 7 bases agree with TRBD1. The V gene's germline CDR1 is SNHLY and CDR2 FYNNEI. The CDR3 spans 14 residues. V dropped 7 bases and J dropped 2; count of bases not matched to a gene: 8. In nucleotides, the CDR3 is TGTGCCAGCAAGAGGGGGCGCGGAACCTACGAGCAGTACTTC. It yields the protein CASKRGRGTYEQYF.

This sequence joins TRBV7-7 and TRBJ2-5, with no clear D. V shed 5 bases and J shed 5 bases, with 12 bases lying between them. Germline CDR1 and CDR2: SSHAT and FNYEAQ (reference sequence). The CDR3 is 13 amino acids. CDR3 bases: TGTGCCAGCAGCCTAAGCCTCCTGGAGACCCAGTACTTC. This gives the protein CASSLSLLETQYF.

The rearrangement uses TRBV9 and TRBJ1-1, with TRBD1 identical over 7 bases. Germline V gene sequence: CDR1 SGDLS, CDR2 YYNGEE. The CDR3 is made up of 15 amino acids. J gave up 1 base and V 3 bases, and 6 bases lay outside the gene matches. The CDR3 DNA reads TGTGCCAGCAGCGCCCAGGGACAGCAGAACACTGAAGCTTTCTTT. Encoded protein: CASSAQGQQNTEAFF.

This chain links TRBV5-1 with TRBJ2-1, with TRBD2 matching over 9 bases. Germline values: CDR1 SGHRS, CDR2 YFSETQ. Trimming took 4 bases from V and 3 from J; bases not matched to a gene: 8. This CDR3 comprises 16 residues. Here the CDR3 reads CASSAPGSGGYNEQFF. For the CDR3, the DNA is TGCGCCAGCAGCGCGCCGGGTAGCGGGGGCTACAATGAGCAGTTCTTC.

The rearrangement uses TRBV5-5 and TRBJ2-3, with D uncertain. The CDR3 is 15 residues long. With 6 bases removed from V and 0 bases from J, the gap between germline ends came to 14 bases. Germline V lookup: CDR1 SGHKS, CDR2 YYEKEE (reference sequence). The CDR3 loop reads CASTARPDSTDTQYF. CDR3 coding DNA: TGTGCCAGCACCGCTCGCCCGGACAGCACAGATACGCAGTATTTT.

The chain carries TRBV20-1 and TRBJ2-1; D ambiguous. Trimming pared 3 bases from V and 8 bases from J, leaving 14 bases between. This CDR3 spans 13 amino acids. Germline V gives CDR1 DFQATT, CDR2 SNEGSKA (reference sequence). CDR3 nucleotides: TGCAGTGCTAGTGGGCTAACCGGCGATGAGCAGTTCTTC. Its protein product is CSASGLTGDEQFF.

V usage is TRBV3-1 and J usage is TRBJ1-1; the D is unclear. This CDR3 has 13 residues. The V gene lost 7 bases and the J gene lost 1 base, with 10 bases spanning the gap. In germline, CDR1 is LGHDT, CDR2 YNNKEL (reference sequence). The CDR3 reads CASKVAANTEAFF. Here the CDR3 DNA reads TGTGCCAGCAAAGTGGCAGCGAACACTGAAGCTTTCTTT. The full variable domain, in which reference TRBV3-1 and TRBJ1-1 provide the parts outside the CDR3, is DTAVSQTPKYLVTQMGNDKSIKCEQNLGHDTMYWYKQDSKKFLKIMFSYNNKELIINETVPNRFSPKSPDKAHLNLHINSLELGDSAVYFCASKVAANTEAFFGQGTRLTVV.

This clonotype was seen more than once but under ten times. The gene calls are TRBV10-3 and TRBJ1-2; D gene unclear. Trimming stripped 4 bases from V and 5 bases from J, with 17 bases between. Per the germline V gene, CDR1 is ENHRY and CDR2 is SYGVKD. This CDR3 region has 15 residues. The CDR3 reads CAISALVRTQYGYTF. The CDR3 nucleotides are TGTGCCATCAGTGCGTTAGTCAGAACACAGTATGGCTACACCTTC.

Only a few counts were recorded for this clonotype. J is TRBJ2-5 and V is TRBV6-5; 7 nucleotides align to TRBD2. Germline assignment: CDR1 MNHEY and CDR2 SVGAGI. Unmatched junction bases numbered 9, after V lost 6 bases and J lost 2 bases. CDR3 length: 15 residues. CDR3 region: CASREPSGAQETQYF. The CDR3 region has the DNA TGTGCCAGCAGGGAGCCGAGCGGGGCTCAAGAGACCCAGTACTTC.

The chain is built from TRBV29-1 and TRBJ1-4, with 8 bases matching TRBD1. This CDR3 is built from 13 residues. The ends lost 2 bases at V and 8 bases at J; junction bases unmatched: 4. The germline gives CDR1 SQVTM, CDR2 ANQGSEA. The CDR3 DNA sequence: TGCAGCGTTGAACAGGGGGCTAGGGAAAAACTGTTTTTT. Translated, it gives CSVEQGAREKLFF.

CDR3 residues: CASSQEDRETRVGQYF. In DNA form, the CDR3 reads TGTGCCAGCAGCCAAGAAGACAGAGAAACTCGTGTTGGGCAGTACTTC. This chain uses TRBV3-1 with TRBJ2-5, with D perhaps matching TRBD1 (5 bases). This CDR3 region has 16 residues. The germline V gene encodes CDR1 LGHDT and CDR2 YNNKEL (reference sequence). The V gene lost 0 bases and the J gene lost 11 bases, with 22 bases spanning the gap.

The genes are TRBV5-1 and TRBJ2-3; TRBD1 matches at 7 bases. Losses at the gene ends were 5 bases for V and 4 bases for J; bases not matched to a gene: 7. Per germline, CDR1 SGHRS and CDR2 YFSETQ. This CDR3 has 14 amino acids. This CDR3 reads CASRRQGSADTQYF. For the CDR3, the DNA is TGCGCCAGCAGGAGACAGGGCTCGGCAGATACGCAGTATTTT.

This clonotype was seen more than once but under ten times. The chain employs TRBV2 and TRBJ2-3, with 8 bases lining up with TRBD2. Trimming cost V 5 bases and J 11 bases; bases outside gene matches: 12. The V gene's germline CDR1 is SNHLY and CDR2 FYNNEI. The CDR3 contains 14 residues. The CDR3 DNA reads TGTGCCAGCAGTCCTACCGGGACTAGTTTGGGGCAGTATTTT. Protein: CASSPTGTSLGQYF.

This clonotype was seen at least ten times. The CDR3 loop is CASSSETQYF. In DNA, the CDR3 is TGTGCCAGCAGTTCAGAGACCCAGTACTTC. The rearrangement uses TRBV28 and TRBJ2-5, with D unclear. This CDR3 comprises 10 residues. CDR1 and CDR2 from the germline V gene are MDHEN and SYDVKM. Between the trimmed V and J ends, which lost 4 bases and 4 bases, there was a span of 1 base.